This entry is about one TCR beta chain. The antigen remains undetermined. This record comes from a study of cytomegalovirus exposure and HLA in healthy donors. The CDR3 is 15 amino acids. Germline V lookup: CDR1 SNHLY, CDR2 FYNNEI. The V and J ends lost 1 base and 8 bases, in that order; junction bases with no gene match: 2. Study observations and caveats: Solely CMV serostatus was available to characterize immune exposure.

The PCR employed 60 Vbeta primers together with 13 Jbeta primers. The data were produced by immunoSEQ multiplex PCR, yet TCRdb's version contains in-frame clones alone and is incomplete. Among around 200,000 clones listed, around two thirds were seen once. V and J are TRBV2 and TRBJ2-1; 13 nucleotides match TRBD2. Sequencing input: PBMCs. The clonotype comes from a man aged 40-50 years in good health and CMV-seronegative. The CDR3 is CASSEGLAGGYEQFF. The CDR3 nucleotides read TGTGCCAGCAGTGAAGGACTAGCGGGAGGCTATGAGCAGTTCTTC.